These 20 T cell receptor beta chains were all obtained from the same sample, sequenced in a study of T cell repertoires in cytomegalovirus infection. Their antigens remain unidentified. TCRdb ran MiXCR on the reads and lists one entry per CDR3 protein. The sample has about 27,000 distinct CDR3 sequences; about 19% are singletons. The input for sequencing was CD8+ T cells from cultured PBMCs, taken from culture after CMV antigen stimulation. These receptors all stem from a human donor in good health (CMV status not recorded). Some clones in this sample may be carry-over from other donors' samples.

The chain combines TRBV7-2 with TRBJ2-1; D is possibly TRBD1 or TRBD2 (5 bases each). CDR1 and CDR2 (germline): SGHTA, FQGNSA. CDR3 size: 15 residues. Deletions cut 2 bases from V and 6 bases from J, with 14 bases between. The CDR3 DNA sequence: TGTGCCAGCAGCTTAAACTGGGGGACGTCCAATGAGCAGTTCTTC. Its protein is CASSLNWGTSNEQFF.

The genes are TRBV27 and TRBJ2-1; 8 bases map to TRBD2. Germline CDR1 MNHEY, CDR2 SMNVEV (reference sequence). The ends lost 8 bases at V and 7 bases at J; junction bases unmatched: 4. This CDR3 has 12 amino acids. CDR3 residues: CASVTGGNEQFF. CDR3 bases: TGTGCCAGCGTAACGGGGGGGAATGAGCAGTTCTTC.

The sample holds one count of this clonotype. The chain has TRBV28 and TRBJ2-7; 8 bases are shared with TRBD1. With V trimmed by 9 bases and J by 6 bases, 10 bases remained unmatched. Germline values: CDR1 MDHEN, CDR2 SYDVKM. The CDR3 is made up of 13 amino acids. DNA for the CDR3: TGTGCCAGTAACCGGGACAGGCGAGTCGAGCAGTACTTC. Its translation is CASNRDRRVEQYF.

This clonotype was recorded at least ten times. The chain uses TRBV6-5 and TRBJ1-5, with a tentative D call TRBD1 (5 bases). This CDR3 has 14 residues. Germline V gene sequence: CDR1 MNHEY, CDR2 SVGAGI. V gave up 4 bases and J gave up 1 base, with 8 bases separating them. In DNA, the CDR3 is TGTGCCAGCAGTTCTTGGGGGAGCAATCAGCCCCAGCATTTT. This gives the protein CASSSWGSNQPQHF.

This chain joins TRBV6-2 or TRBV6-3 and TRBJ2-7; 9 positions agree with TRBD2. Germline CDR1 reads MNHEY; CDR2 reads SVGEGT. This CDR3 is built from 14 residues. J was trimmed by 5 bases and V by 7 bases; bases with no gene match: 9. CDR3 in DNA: TGTGCCAGCACAGCGGGGGGTAAGAGCAACGAGCAGTACTTC. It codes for CASTAGGKSNEQYF.

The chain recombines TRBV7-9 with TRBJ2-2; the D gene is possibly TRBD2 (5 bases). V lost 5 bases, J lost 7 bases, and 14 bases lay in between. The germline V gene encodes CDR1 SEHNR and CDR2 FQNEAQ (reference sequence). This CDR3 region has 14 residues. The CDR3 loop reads CASSTQGRDGELFF. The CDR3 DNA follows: TGTGCCAGCAGCACCCAAGGTCGGGACGGGGAGCTGTTTTTT.

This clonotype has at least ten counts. Here the CDR3 reads CASSAVTWEPQHF. CDR3 nucleotides: TGTGCCAGCAGTGCCGTGACCTGGGAGCCCCAGCATTTT. The chain couples TRBV6-6 to TRBJ1-5; D remains unclear. Per germline, CDR1 MNHNY and CDR2 SVGAGI (reference sequence). The V and J ends lost 5 bases and 8 bases respectively, with 13 bases between them. CDR3 size: 13 residues.

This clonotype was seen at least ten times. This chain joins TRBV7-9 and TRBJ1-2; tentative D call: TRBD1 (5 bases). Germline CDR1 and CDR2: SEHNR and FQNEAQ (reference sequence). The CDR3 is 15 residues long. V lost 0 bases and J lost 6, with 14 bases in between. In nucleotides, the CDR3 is TGTGCCAGCAGCTTAGCAGCAGGGAGAGTGGATGGCTACACCTTC. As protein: CASSLAAGRVDGYTF.

CDR3 sequence reads: CASSGRMKHIDEQFF. Here the CDR3 DNA reads TGTGCCAGCAGTGGCAGGATGAAACATATCGATGAGCAGTTCTTC. The chain has TRBV2 and TRBJ2-1; D is uncertain. This CDR3 spans 15 amino acids. The ends were cut back, 4 bases at V and 8 bases at J, with 18 bases in the middle. Per the germline V gene, CDR1 is SNHLY and CDR2 is FYNNEI.

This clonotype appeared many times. Written as DNA, the CDR3 is TGTGCCAGCAGCTTAATCAAGGCCGGCTCCTACGAGCAGTACTTC. Its protein is CASSLIKAGSYEQYF. The chain couples TRBV7-9 to TRBJ2-7, with unresolved D. Trimming took 2 bases from V and 0 from J, leaving 11 bases between them. The CDR3 runs to 15 residues. Germline CDR1 is SEHNR and CDR2 is FQNEAQ (reference sequence).

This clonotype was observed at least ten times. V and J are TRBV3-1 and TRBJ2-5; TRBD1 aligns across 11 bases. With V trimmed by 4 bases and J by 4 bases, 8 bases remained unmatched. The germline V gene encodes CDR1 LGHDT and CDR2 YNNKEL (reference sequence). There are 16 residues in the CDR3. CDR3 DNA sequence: TGTGCCAGCAGCCTACAAAGGACAGGGGGCAGAGAGACCCAGTACTTC. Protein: CASSLQRTGGRETQYF.

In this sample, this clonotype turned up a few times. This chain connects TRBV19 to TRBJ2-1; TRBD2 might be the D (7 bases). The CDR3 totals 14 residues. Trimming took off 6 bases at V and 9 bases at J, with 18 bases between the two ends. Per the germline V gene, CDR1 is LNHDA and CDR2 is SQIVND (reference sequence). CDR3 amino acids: CASSTIQGGGEQFF. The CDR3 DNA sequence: TGTGCCAGTAGCACAATACAGGGAGGGGGTGAGCAGTTCTTC.

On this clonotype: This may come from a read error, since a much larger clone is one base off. CDR3 DNA sequence: TGTGCCAGCTGCCCCGGGGACAGCTATGAAGCTTTCTTT. Protein sequence: CASCPGDSYEAFF. V is TRBV6-2 or TRBV6-3 and J is TRBJ1-1, with TRBD1 identical over 7 bases. Germline V gene lookup returns CDR1 MNHEY and CDR2 SVGEGT. J lost 7 bases, V lost 8 bases, and 10 bases had no gene match. CDR3 length: 13 amino acids.

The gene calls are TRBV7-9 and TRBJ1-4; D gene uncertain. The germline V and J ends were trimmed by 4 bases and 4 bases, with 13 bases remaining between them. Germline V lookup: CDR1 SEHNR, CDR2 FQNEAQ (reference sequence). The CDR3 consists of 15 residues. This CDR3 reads CASSSVLGINEKLFF. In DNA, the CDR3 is TGTGCCAGCAGCTCGGTCCTCGGAATTAATGAAAAACTGTTTTTT. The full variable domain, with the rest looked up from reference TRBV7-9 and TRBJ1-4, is DTGVSQNPRHKITKRGQNVTFRCDPISEHNRLYWYRQTLGQGPEFLTYFQNEAQLEKSRLLSDRFSAERPKGSFSTLEIQRTEQGDSAMYLCASSSVLGINEKLFFGSGTQLSVL.

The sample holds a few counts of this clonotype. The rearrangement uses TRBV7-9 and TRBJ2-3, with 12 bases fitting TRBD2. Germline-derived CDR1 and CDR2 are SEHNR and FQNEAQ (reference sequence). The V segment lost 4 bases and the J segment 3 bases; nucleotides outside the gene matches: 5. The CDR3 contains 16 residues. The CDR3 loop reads CASSSTSGRRTDTQYF. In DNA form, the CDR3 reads TGTGCCAGCAGCTCGACTAGCGGGAGAAGGACAGATACGCAGTATTTT.

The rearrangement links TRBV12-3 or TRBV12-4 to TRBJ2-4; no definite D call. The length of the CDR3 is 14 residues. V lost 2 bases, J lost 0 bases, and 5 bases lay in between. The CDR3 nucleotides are TGTGCCAGCAGTTTAACCCTAGCCAAAAACATTCAGTACTTC. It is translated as CASSLTLAKNIQYF.

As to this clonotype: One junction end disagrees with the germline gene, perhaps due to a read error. The CDR3 loop reads CVSSSLTGFQVEAFF. The DNA of the CDR3 is TGTGTCAGCAGCTCACTCACAGGGTTTCAAGTTGAAGCTTTCTTT. The chain combines TRBV28 with TRBJ1-1; D might be TRBD1 (6 bases). Germline V CDR1 and CDR2: MDHEN, SYDVKM. There are 15 residues in the CDR3.

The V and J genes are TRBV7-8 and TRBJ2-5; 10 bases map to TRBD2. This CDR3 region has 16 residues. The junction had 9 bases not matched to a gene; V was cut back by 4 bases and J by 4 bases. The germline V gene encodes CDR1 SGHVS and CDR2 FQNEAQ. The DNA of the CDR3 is TGTGCCAGCAGCTACCCCGGGATAGCGGGAGGAGAGACCCAGTACTTC. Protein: CASSYPGIAGGETQYF. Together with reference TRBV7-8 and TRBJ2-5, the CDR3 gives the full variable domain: GAGVSQSPRYKVAKRGQDVALRCDPISGHVSLFWYQQALGQGPEFLTYFQNEAQLDKSGLPSDRFFAERPEGSVSTLKIQRTQQEDSAVYLCASSYPGIAGGETQYFGPGTRLLVL.

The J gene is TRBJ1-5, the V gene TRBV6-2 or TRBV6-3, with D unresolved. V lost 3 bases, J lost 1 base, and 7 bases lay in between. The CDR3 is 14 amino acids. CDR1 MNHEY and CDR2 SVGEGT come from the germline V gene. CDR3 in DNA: TGTGCCAGCAGTTATTGGTCAAGCAATCAGCCCCAGCATTTT. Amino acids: CASSYWSSNQPQHF.

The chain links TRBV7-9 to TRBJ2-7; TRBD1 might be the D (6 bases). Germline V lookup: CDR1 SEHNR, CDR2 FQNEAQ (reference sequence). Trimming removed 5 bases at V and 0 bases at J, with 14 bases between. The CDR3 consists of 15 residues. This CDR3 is CASSDTGQASYEQYF. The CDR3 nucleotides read TGTGCCAGCAGCGATACGGGACAAGCCTCCTACGAGCAGTACTTC.